The next 25 T cell receptor beta chains were all read from a single sample in a study of blood T cell repertoires in COVID-19. Profiling relied on immunoSEQ multiplex PCR, and the TCRdb table lists in-frame clones only, not all of them. This table has roughly 60,000 clones, roughly 84% appearing once. Sample: peripheral blood. Source of these receptors: a man aged 55 to 70 with COVID-19, enrolled during active disease.

The chain is built from TRBV4-2 and TRBJ2-3; D might be TRBD2 (7 bases). The CDR3 length is 17 residues. V shed 0 bases and J shed 4 bases, with 17 bases lying between them. CDR1 LGHNA and CDR2 YNFKEQ come from the germline V gene. The CDR3, as DNA: TGTGCCAGCAGCCAAGAAGAAGGGGGGGGGCCGTCAGATACGCAGTATTTT. Protein sequence: CASSQEEGGGPSDTQYF.

The rearrangement links TRBV4-1 to TRBJ2-5, with unresolved D. The germline CDR1 and CDR2 sequences are MGHRA and YSYEKL. The CDR3 is made up of 14 amino acids. V lost 3 bases to trimming and J lost 5 bases, with 13 bases between them. CDR3 sequence reads: CASSQTLSGETQYF. The CDR3 DNA follows: TGCGCCAGCAGCCAGACTCTTAGTGGCGAGACCCAGTACTTC.

The chain combines TRBV7-2 with TRBJ1-6; D is unclear. The V end lost 7 bases, the J end lost 7 bases, and 11 bases lay between the germline ends. The germline CDR1 and CDR2 sequences are SGHTA and FQGNSA. The length of the CDR3 is 13 residues. CDR3 nucleotide sequence: TGTGCCAGCACCCAGAGGAGAAATTCACCCCTCCACTTT. Translation: CASTQRRNSPLHF. The entire variable domain, with the rest obtained from reference TRBV7-2 and TRBJ1-6, is as follows: GAGVSQSPSNKVTEKGKDVELRCDPISGHTALYWYRQSLGQGLEFLIYFQGNSAPDKSGLPSDRFSAERTGGSVSTLTIQRTQQEDSAVYLCASTQRRNSPLHFGNGTRLTVT.

The V call is TRBV2, the J call TRBJ2-5, with D perhaps TRBD2 (6 bases). V lost 5 bases, J lost 5 bases, and 18 bases lay in between. The germline V gene encodes CDR1 SNHLY and CDR2 FYNNEI. The length of the CDR3 is 15 residues. The CDR3 loop reads CASSFPMIGGETQYF. CDR3 in DNA: TGTGCCAGCAGTTTCCCCATGATAGGAGGGGAGACCCAGTACTTC.

CDR3 region: CASSGTSARSYNEQFF. In DNA, the CDR3 is TGTGCCAGTAGTGGGACTAGCGCACGGTCCTACAATGAGCAGTTCTTC. The chain recombines TRBV19 with TRBJ2-1, with 10 nucleotides matching TRBD2. The trim removed 5 bases at V and 1 base at J, leaving 5 bases unmatched. Per germline, CDR1 LNHDA and CDR2 SQIVND (reference sequence). The CDR3 extends over 16 amino acids.

The chain combines TRBV5-4 with TRBJ2-2; 7 bases line up with TRBD1. Germline V lookup: CDR1 SGHNT, CDR2 YYREEE (reference sequence). The length of the CDR3 is 15 residues. V was clipped by 4 bases and J by 8 bases; unmatched bases: 11. For the CDR3, the DNA is TGTGCCAGCAGCCTAGGGACAGCAAGCTTGGGGGAGCTGTTTTTT. This codes for CASSLGTASLGELFF.

This clone was seen once. This sequence joins TRBV24-1 and TRBJ1-5; 9 nucleotides match TRBD1. V lost 3 bases, J lost 5 bases, and 4 bases stayed unmatched. Per germline, CDR1 KGHDR and CDR2 SFDVKD. The CDR3 sequence is 15 residues long. CDR3 DNA: TGTGCCACCAGTGATCCTGGGACAGGGTATCAGCCCCAGCATTTT. Its protein is CATSDPGTGYQPQHF.

The chain carries TRBV19 and TRBJ1-5; no clear D gene. CDR1 LNHDA and CDR2 SQIVND come from the germline V gene (reference sequence). V was pared by 3 bases and J by 0 bases, with 18 bases between. The CDR3 extends over 18 amino acids. As DNA, the CDR3 is TGTGCCAGTAGTATGCTGATTTGGGCAGGTGATAGCAATCAGCCCCAGCATTTT. It yields the protein CASSMLIWAGDSNQPQHF.

The chain has TRBV19 and TRBJ1-6; 8 bases align to TRBD1. Trimming removed 4 bases from V and 2 bases from J; junction bases left unmatched: 4. Germline loops: CDR1 LNHDA, CDR2 SQIVND (reference sequence). The CDR3 covers 16 residues. Here the CDR3 reads CASSTDRVAYNSPLHF. The CDR3 nucleotides read TGTGCCAGTAGTACGGACAGGGTGGCCTATAATTCACCCCTCCACTTT.

The genes are TRBV19 and TRBJ2-1, with D tentatively TRBD2 (7 bases). The CDR3 is 16 amino acids. Germline CDR1 and CDR2: LNHDA and SQIVND (reference sequence). Trimming removed 5 bases at V and 9 bases at J, with 23 bases between. The CDR3 bases are TGTGCCAGTAGTCCTTCCACAGGGAGGGGATTGAGTGAGCAGTTCTTC. This codes for CASSPSTGRGLSEQFF.

This chain connects TRBV30 to TRBJ1-1; 8 bases are a match to TRBD1. Germline V gives CDR1 GTSNPN, CDR2 SVGIG (reference sequence). This CDR3 is 11 amino acids long. Trimming removed 7 bases from V and 5 bases from J; junction bases left unmatched: 3. The CDR3 DNA sequence: TGTGCCTTCCAGGGGGCAACTGAAGCTTTCTTT. Its translation is CAFQGATEAFF.

The chain recombines TRBV2 with TRBJ1-5; D gene unclear. Germline V CDR1 and CDR2: SNHLY, FYNNEI. Trimming removed 1 base at V and 6 bases at J, with 13 bases between. The CDR3 is made up of 15 amino acids. The CDR3 DNA reads TGTGCCAGCAGTGAAGGCCGGGTCGGAGGTCAGCCCCAGCATTTT. This gives the protein CASSEGRVGGQPQHF.

The chain carries TRBV3-1 (or the pseudogene TRBV3-2) and TRBJ1-5; 9 bases agree with TRBD1. There are 15 residues in the CDR3. The V gene end was trimmed by 4 bases and the J gene end by 4 bases; junction bases not matched to a gene: 5. Per the germline V gene, CDR1 is LGHDT and CDR2 is YNNKEL (reference sequence). The CDR3 sequence is CASSPTGGGNQPQHF. The CDR3 coding sequence is TGTGCCAGCAGCCCGACAGGGGGGGGGAATCAGCCCCAGCATTTT.

The chain carries TRBV5-1 and TRBJ2-1, with 8 bases fitting TRBD2. CDR1 and CDR2 (germline): SGHRS, YFSETQ. V shed 0 bases and J 6 bases; nucleotides not matched to a gene: 2. CDR3 length equals 14 residues. The CDR3 nucleotides read TGCGCCAGCAGCTTGGACGGGACTAGCAATGAGCAGTTCTTC. It translates to CASSLDGTSNEQFF.

V gene TRBV10-1 combines with J gene TRBJ1-5; 9 bases agree with TRBD1. The trim removed 2 bases at V and 3 bases at J, leaving 8 bases unmatched. The CDR3 consists of 17 residues. Germline-derived CDR1 and CDR2 are WNHNN and SYGVQD (reference sequence). The CDR3 sequence is CASSEGYGTGINQPQHF. The CDR3 nucleotides read TGCGCCAGCAGTGAGGGTTACGGGACAGGGATCAATCAGCCCCAGCATTTT.

The chain recombines TRBV4-1 with TRBJ2-5; 7 nucleotides line up with TRBD2. Germline CDR1 is MGHRA and CDR2 is YSYEKL. The V segment lost 6 bases and the J segment 5 bases; nucleotides outside the gene matches: 9. The CDR3 has 14 amino acids. The CDR3 DNA is TGCGCCAGCAGTTCAGGACTAGTTGGCGAGACCCAGTACTTC. It translates to CASSSGLVGETQYF.

The chain employs TRBV4-1 and TRBJ2-7; TRBD1 matches at 11 bases. The CDR3 consists of 15 residues. Trimming at V came to 2 bases and at J to 4 bases, leaving 4 bases not matched to a gene. CDR1 is MGHRA and CDR2 is YSYEKL in the germline V gene. CDR3 sequence reads: CASSQPGQGVYEQYF. The CDR3 DNA reads TGCGCCAGCAGCCAACCGGGACAGGGGGTTTACGAGCAGTACTTC.

The gene calls are TRBV9 and TRBJ2-2, with D maybe TRBD2 (5 bases). The germline gives CDR1 SGDLS, CDR2 YYNGEE. V gave up 4 bases and J gave up 6 bases, with 19 bases separating them. The CDR3 runs to 16 residues. The CDR3 here is CASSPRASWYAGELFF. The CDR3 DNA reads TGTGCCAGCAGCCCTAGGGCTAGCTGGTACGCCGGGGAGCTGTTTTTT.

The rearrangement links TRBV30 to TRBJ1-5; no reliable D call. Trimming removed 8 bases from V and 4 bases from J, with 15 bases in between. The germline V gene encodes CDR1 GTSNPN and CDR2 SVGIG (reference sequence). The CDR3 sequence is 13 residues long. CDR3 sequence (DNA): TGTGCCCTCGGGCGGACTTCAAATCAGCCCCAGCATTTT. This codes for CALGRTSNQPQHF.

CDR3 sequence reads: CASGQGGGNTIYF. The CDR3 DNA reads TGTGCTAGCGGACAGGGGGGTGGAAACACCATATATTTT. The V and J genes are TRBV12-5 and TRBJ1-3; 10 bases line up with TRBD1. Germline loops: CDR1 LGHNT, CDR2 FRNRAP. The junction had 2 bases not matched to a gene; V was cut back by 9 bases and J by 3 bases. The CDR3 has 13 residues. Using reference TRBV12-5 and TRBJ1-3 for the parts outside the CDR3, the full variable domain is DARVTQTPRHKVTEMGQEVTMRCQPILGHNTVFWYRQTMMQGLELLAYFRNRAPLDDSGMPKDRFSAEMPDATLATLKIQPSEPRDSAVYFCASGQGGGNTIYFGEGSWLTVV.

This clone was found a few times. The CDR3 here is CASSQGLVQYEQYF. The DNA for the CDR3 is TGTGCCAGCAGCCAGGGACTAGTCCAGTACGAGCAGTACTTC. This chain links TRBV3-1 (or the pseudogene TRBV3-2) with TRBJ2-7; 8 bases agree with TRBD2. Germline V CDR1 and CDR2: LGHDT, YNNKEL (reference sequence). V was clipped by 3 bases and J by 4 bases; unmatched bases: 5. The CDR3 length is 14 residues.

The chain recombines TRBV6-5 with TRBJ1-6; TRBD1 is a possible D gene (6 bases). V lost 6 bases, J lost 6 bases, and 15 bases lay in between. The CDR3 loop spans 15 amino acids. Germline V gene sequence: CDR1 MNHEY, CDR2 SVGAGI. The DNA of the CDR3 is TGTGCCAGCAGGACAGGCCCTCAGGCTAATTCACCCCTCCACTTT. It codes for CASRTGPQANSPLHF.

The chain has TRBV27 and TRBJ1-2, with 9 bases identical to TRBD1. Losses at the gene ends were 2 bases for V and 6 bases for J; bases not matched to a gene: 16. The CDR3 consists of 18 residues. Per the germline V gene, CDR1 is MNHEY and CDR2 is SMNVEV (reference sequence). In DNA, the CDR3 is TGTGCCAGCAGTTTAAGCTACGGGGGGTGGACAGGGGACGATGGCTACACCTTC. It codes for CASSLSYGGWTGDDGYTF.

The CDR3 DNA is TGTGCCAGCAGTTACCCCCGACAGGGGGGAACCGGGGAGCTGTTTTTT. Protein sequence: CASSYPRQGGTGELFF. The chain is built from TRBV6-5 and TRBJ2-2, with 9 bases fitting TRBD1. With V trimmed by 2 bases and J by 5 bases, 6 bases remained unmatched. The CDR3 length is 16 residues. Germline values: CDR1 MNHEY, CDR2 SVGAGI.

V and J are TRBV5-1 and TRBJ1-2; D might be TRBD1 (6 bases). Between the trimmed V and J ends, which lost 5 bases and 4 bases, there was a span of 15 bases. This CDR3 comprises 14 residues. The germline CDR1 and CDR2 sequences are SGHRS and YFSETQ. The chain's CDR3 is CASSNGQSGYGYTF. The CDR3, as DNA: TGCGCCAGCAGTAACGGACAGTCGGGCTATGGCTACACCTTC.